The entry below gives a single T cell receptor beta chain sequence along with its context. Its matching antigen is unknown. The assay was immunoSEQ multiplex PCR, and TCRdb's table has in-frame clones only and misses some. The table records tens of thousands of clones, just under 95% of them present only once. The related graft donor's blood sample was taken on the day of bone marrow donation. The record originates from a study of T cells after posttransplantation cyclophosphamide. Study-wide points: Blood and skin or GI T cell repertoires showed limited TRB overlap.

In germline, CDR1 is SGHTA, CDR2 FQGNSA. The V end lost 2 bases, the J end lost 0 bases, and 11 bases lay between the germline ends. The CDR3 sequence is 15 residues long. Sequencing was carried out using PBMCs. This TCR came from a woman aged 30 to 39 in good health and a related stem cell transplant donor. The V gene is TRBV7-2, the J gene TRBJ2-7; D perhaps matches TRBD2 (5 bases). CDR3 sequence reads: CASSLRSGSSYEQYF. The CDR3 DNA sequence: TGTGCCAGCAGCTTACGATCGGGGAGCTCCTACGAGCAGTACTTC.